This TCR beta chain was profiled in a study of blood T cell repertoires in COVID-19. Overall study: COVID-19 samples collected from the United States, Italy and Spain covered acute and convalescent phases.

Original data processing: Nucleated cell counts were estimated from reference gene primer amplification. Using immunoSEQ multiplex PCR, the repertoire was profiled, and TCRdb retains in-frame clones only, with some absent. For V, J and clone size, that table is used; D and trimming come from the DNA. The table shows over 40,000 clones, with around 92% occurring only once. CDR3 length equals 14 residues. J was trimmed by 7 bases and V by 5 bases; bases with no gene match: 5. Germline CDR1 MNHEY, CDR2 SVGAGI. V and J are TRBV6-5 and TRBJ2-7; TRBD2 matches at 13 bases. The sample comprised peripheral blood. The TCR sequence derives from a human donor in a cohort sampled during active COVID-19. The CDR3 spells CASSRTSGGPEQYF. The CDR3 DNA follows: TGTGCCAGCAGTAGGACTAGCGGGGGACCGGAGCAGTACTTC.